This is a list of T cell receptor beta chains from one sample in a study of cytomegalovirus exposure and HLA in healthy donors. Here immunoSEQ multiplex PCR was the method, and the copy in TCRdb shows in-frame clones only, minus some. The data hold about 160,000 clones, with around 96% observed a single time. The sequenced sample was PBMCs. The receptor source for this set is a woman aged 18-30 years in good health and CMV-seronegative. Each CDR3 is given with its conserved first and last residue. Each record gives: J gene, clone size, D gene, V gene, CDR3 DNA, CDR3 protein. D genes are given only for firm matches. Not all rows give a size; the values are once, few, many and, for expanded clones, a class.

j_gene: TRBJ1-6
abundance: -
d_gene: -
v_gene: TRBV7-9
CDR3nt: TGTGCCAGCACCGATAATTCACCCCTCCACTTT
CDR3aa: CASTDNSPLHF

j_gene: TRBJ1-2
abundance: -
d_gene: -
v_gene: TRBV6-5
CDR3nt: TGTGCCGCAGGTCAAAACTATGGCTACACCTTC
CDR3aa: CAAGQNYGYTF

j_gene: TRBJ1-4
abundance: -
d_gene: -
v_gene: TRBV30
CDR3nt: TGTGCCTGGAGTACCCGGACAACAACTAATGAAAAACTGTTTTTT
CDR3aa: CAWSTRTTTNEKLFF

j_gene: TRBJ2-1
abundance: -
d_gene: TRBD1
v_gene: TRBV13
CDR3nt: TGTGCCAGCAGCTCGGGACAGAGGTCCTACAATGAGCAGTTCTTC
CDR3aa: CASSSGQRSYNEQFF

j_gene: TRBJ2-3
abundance: -
d_gene: TRBD2
v_gene: TRBV7-9
CDR3nt: TGTGCCAGCAGCCAATTACTAGCGGGGGCTGGGGATACGCAGTATTTT
CDR3aa: CASSQLLAGAGDTQYF

j_gene: TRBJ2-7
abundance: once
d_gene: -
v_gene: TRBV6-5
CDR3nt: TGTGCCACCACGAGGGGGTACGAGCAGTACTTC
CDR3aa: CATTRGYEQYF

j_gene: TRBJ1-5
abundance: -
d_gene: -
v_gene: TRBV5-1
CDR3nt: TGCGCCAGCAGCCCCGGGACAAGTCTTAAGGGGCATCAGCCCCAGCATTTT
CDR3aa: CASSPGTSLKGHQPQHF

j_gene: TRBJ2-5
abundance: -
d_gene: -
v_gene: TRBV4-3
CDR3nt: TGCGCCAGCAGCCAATGGGCCGATGAGGAGACCCAGTACTTC
CDR3aa: CASSQWADEETQYF

j_gene: TRBJ1-2
abundance: -
d_gene: -
v_gene: TRBV30
CDR3nt: TGTGCCTGGAGGGCGGGAGGGCGTAACTATGGCTACACCTTC
CDR3aa: CAWRAGGRNYGYTF

j_gene: TRBJ1-1
abundance: -
d_gene: -
v_gene: TRBV11-2
CDR3nt: TGTGCCACCGTGCCAGGGTCGCTGAACACTGAAGCTTTCTTT
CDR3aa: CATVPGSLNTEAFF

j_gene: TRBJ2-1
abundance: -
d_gene: -
v_gene: TRBV9
CDR3nt: TGTGCCAGCAGCCTACTAGTTGGCTCCTACAATGAGCAGTTCTTC
CDR3aa: CASSLLVGSYNEQFF

j_gene: TRBJ2-7
abundance: -
d_gene: TRBD2
v_gene: TRBV5-6
CDR3nt: TGTGCCAGCAGCTTGGGTGCGGGGGGGCTCCAGTACGAGCAGTACTTC
CDR3aa: CASSLGAGGLQYEQYF

j_gene: TRBJ1-1
abundance: -
d_gene: TRBD1
v_gene: TRBV15
CDR3nt: TGTGCCACCAGCATAGGGACAGGGAACACTGAAGCTTTCTTT
CDR3aa: CATSIGTGNTEAFF

j_gene: TRBJ2-1
abundance: -
d_gene: -
v_gene: TRBV2
CDR3nt: TGTGCCAGCAGGGCGGACTCTGGTGAGCAGTTCTTC
CDR3aa: CASRADSGEQFF

j_gene: TRBJ1-6
abundance: -
d_gene: -
v_gene: TRBV5-6
CDR3nt: TGTGCCAGCAGCTTGGGGGCATTTCTATCACCCCTCCACTTT
CDR3aa: CASSLGAFLSPLHF

j_gene: TRBJ1-6
abundance: -
d_gene: -
v_gene: TRBV21-1
CDR3nt: TGTGCCAGCACCCCTGGGACAGGTCTTCCTAGCTCCTATAATTCACCCCTCCACTTT
CDR3aa: CASTPGTGLPSSYNSPLHF

j_gene: TRBJ1-6
abundance: -
d_gene: -
v_gene: TRBV4-1
CDR3nt: TGCGCCAGCAGCCAACCGGGGGGGGGAACTAATTCACCCCTCCACTTT
CDR3aa: CASSQPGGGTNSPLHF

j_gene: TRBJ2-1
abundance: -
d_gene: -
v_gene: TRBV5-1
CDR3nt: TGCGCCAGCAGGGGGTCGGGGAATAACAATGAGCAGTTCTTC
CDR3aa: CASRGSGNNNEQFF

j_gene: TRBJ2-1
abundance: -
d_gene: TRBD2
v_gene: TRBV30
CDR3nt: TGTGCCTGGAGACTAGCGGGGGGTGAGCAGTTCTTC
CDR3aa: CAWRLAGGEQFF

j_gene: TRBJ2-7
abundance: -
d_gene: TRBD2
v_gene: TRBV7-9
CDR3nt: TGTGCCAGCAGCTTCCAGACTAGCGGGGCCTCCTACGAGCAGTACTTC
CDR3aa: CASSFQTSGASYEQYF

j_gene: TRBJ1-2
abundance: -
d_gene: TRBD1
v_gene: TRBV7-2
CDR3nt: TGTGCCAGCAGCTTTTTTGTTCAGGGGGCGATTAAGGGCTACACCTTC
CDR3aa: CASSFFVQGAIKGYTF

j_gene: TRBJ2-7
abundance: -
d_gene: TRBD1
v_gene: TRBV30
CDR3nt: TGTGCCTGGAGTGTGACAGGGTACGAGCAGTACTTC
CDR3aa: CAWSVTGYEQYF

j_gene: TRBJ2-2
abundance: -
d_gene: TRBD1
v_gene: TRBV2
CDR3nt: TGTGCCAGCGGGGGACAGGGTAGGACCGGGGAGCTGTTTTTT
CDR3aa: CASGGQGRTGELFF

j_gene: TRBJ1-5
abundance: -
d_gene: -
v_gene: TRBV30
CDR3nt: TGTGCCTGGAGTGCTCAGAAAAATCAGCCCCAGCATTTT
CDR3aa: CAWSAQKNQPQHF

j_gene: TRBJ2-7
abundance: -
d_gene: TRBD1
v_gene: TRBV6-4
CDR3nt: TGTGCCAGCAGTTGGGCCGGGACAGGGGGAACCGAGCAGTACTTC
CDR3aa: CASSWAGTGGTEQYF

j_gene: TRBJ1-4
abundance: -
d_gene: TRBD1
v_gene: TRBV9
CDR3nt: TGTGCCAGCAGCGTCGGGGACAGGGGACAAGAAAAACTGTTTTTT
CDR3aa: CASSVGDRGQEKLFF

j_gene: TRBJ2-7
abundance: -
d_gene: TRBD1
v_gene: TRBV9
CDR3nt: TGTGCCAGCAGCGTAGCGGTCCCGGGACAGGGAGCCTACGAGCAGTACTTC
CDR3aa: CASSVAVPGQGAYEQYF

j_gene: TRBJ2-1
abundance: -
d_gene: TRBD1
v_gene: TRBV11-2
CDR3nt: TGTGCCAGCAGCTTAGATACCAGGGGGTCCTACAATGAGCAGTTCTTC
CDR3aa: CASSLDTRGSYNEQFF

j_gene: TRBJ2-7
abundance: -
d_gene: -
v_gene: TRBV4-2
CDR3nt: TGTGCCAGCAGCCAAGGGGGCCCCGAGCAGTACTTC
CDR3aa: CASSQGGPEQYF

j_gene: TRBJ2-1
abundance: -
d_gene: TRBD1
v_gene: TRBV6-5
CDR3nt: TGTGCCAGCAGTTACTCGAGACAGGGGCACAATGAGCAGTTCTTC
CDR3aa: CASSYSRQGHNEQFF

j_gene: TRBJ2-1
abundance: -
d_gene: -
v_gene: TRBV6-5
CDR3nt: TGTGCCAGCAGCCCAAGTCGGGTAGTGCATGAGCAGTTCTTC
CDR3aa: CASSPSRVVHEQFF

j_gene: TRBJ2-5
abundance: -
d_gene: -
v_gene: TRBV4-2
CDR3nt: TGTGCCAGCAGCCAAGATTCGACTGAAAGGTACTTC
CDR3aa: CASSQDSTERYF

j_gene: TRBJ2-1
abundance: -
d_gene: -
v_gene: TRBV19
CDR3nt: TGTGCCAGTACTATCGGGAGGGGGCTCGGCAATGAGCAGTTCTTC
CDR3aa: CASTIGRGLGNEQFF

j_gene: TRBJ2-1
abundance: -
d_gene: -
v_gene: TRBV19
CDR3nt: TGTGCCAGTAGCGCCAGCGTGGATGAGCAGTTCTTC
CDR3aa: CASSASVDEQFF

j_gene: TRBJ2-1
abundance: -
d_gene: TRBD2
v_gene: TRBV19
CDR3nt: TGTGCCAGTAGTATAGGTGGGACTAGCAGTGAGCAGTTCTTC
CDR3aa: CASSIGGTSSEQFF

j_gene: TRBJ2-7
abundance: once
d_gene: -
v_gene: TRBV11-2
CDR3nt: TGTGCCAGCAGCTTAGCCCGGGAGCCGATATACGAGCAGTACTTC
CDR3aa: CASSLAREPIYEQYF

j_gene: TRBJ1-1
abundance: once
d_gene: TRBD1
v_gene: TRBV28
CDR3nt: TGTGCCAGCAGTTCGACAGGGAAGAACACTGAAGCTTTCTTT
CDR3aa: CASSSTGKNTEAFF

j_gene: TRBJ1-3
abundance: -
d_gene: TRBD1
v_gene: TRBV30
CDR3nt: TGTGCCTGGAGTAAGTCGACAGGGGAATTCTCTGGAAACACCATATATTTT
CDR3aa: CAWSKSTGEFSGNTIYF

j_gene: TRBJ1-2
abundance: -
d_gene: -
v_gene: TRBV29-1
CDR3nt: TGCAGCGTTGAGGCAGGAGCCGCCGGAGGCTATGGCTACACCTTC
CDR3aa: CSVEAGAAGGYGYTF

j_gene: TRBJ2-1
abundance: -
d_gene: TRBD1
v_gene: TRBV4-2
CDR3nt: TGTGCCAGCAGCCTCAGACAGGGGGAATACAATGAGCAGTTCTTC
CDR3aa: CASSLRQGEYNEQFF

j_gene: TRBJ1-2
abundance: -
d_gene: -
v_gene: TRBV7-9
CDR3nt: TGTGCCAGCAGCTTAGTTGGAGGGAACTATGGCTACACCTTC
CDR3aa: CASSLVGGNYGYTF

j_gene: TRBJ1-1
abundance: -
d_gene: TRBD1
v_gene: TRBV6-1
CDR3nt: TGTGCCAGCAGTGAGCGACCCCGGGACAGGGGTGGGACTGAAGCTTTCTTT
CDR3aa: CASSERPRDRGGTEAFF

j_gene: TRBJ2-3
abundance: -
d_gene: TRBD2
v_gene: TRBV10-2
CDR3nt: TGCGCCAGCAGTCGGAACCCTAGCGGGGGCACAGATACGCAGTATTTT
CDR3aa: CASSRNPSGGTDTQYF

j_gene: TRBJ2-1
abundance: -
d_gene: TRBD2
v_gene: TRBV15
CDR3nt: TGTGCCACTTCGGGGACTAGCGGATACAATGAGCAGTTCTTC
CDR3aa: CATSGTSGYNEQFF

j_gene: TRBJ2-1
abundance: -
d_gene: -
v_gene: TRBV6-9
CDR3nt: TGTGCCAGCTACTTCCACAATGAGCAGTTCTTC
CDR3aa: CASYFHNEQFF

j_gene: TRBJ2-2
abundance: -
d_gene: TRBD1
v_gene: TRBV4-2
CDR3nt: TGTGCCAGCAGCCAGGGGGACAGGCCCTTCCCGGAGGAGCTGTTTTTT
CDR3aa: CASSQGDRPFPEELFF

j_gene: TRBJ1-1
abundance: -
d_gene: TRBD1
v_gene: TRBV7-9
CDR3nt: TGTGCCAGCAGCCGTCTACAGGGGGAGACTGAAGCTTTCTTT
CDR3aa: CASSRLQGETEAFF

j_gene: TRBJ2-2
abundance: once
d_gene: TRBD1
v_gene: TRBV2
CDR3nt: TGTGCCAGCACGGGACAGGGGGTTGGGTTGGGCATCTGGGAGCTGTTTTTT
CDR3aa: CASTGQGVGLGIWELFF

j_gene: TRBJ2-1
abundance: -
d_gene: TRBD2
v_gene: TRBV4-1
CDR3nt: TGCGCCAGCAGCCCTGGGACTAGCGGGGGATTCACGTTCTTC
CDR3aa: CASSPGTSGGFTFF

j_gene: TRBJ2-5
abundance: -
d_gene: TRBD2
v_gene: TRBV9
CDR3nt: TGTGCCAGCAGCGGCGGGGGGGAGGGGACCCAGTACTTC
CDR3aa: CASSGGGEGTQYF

j_gene: TRBJ2-2
abundance: once
d_gene: TRBD1
v_gene: TRBV18
CDR3nt: TGTGCCAGCTCACCACTCCCTGACAGGGCCTTGACCGGGGAGCTGTTTTTT
CDR3aa: CASSPLPDRALTGELFF

j_gene: TRBJ1-4
abundance: -
d_gene: -
v_gene: TRBV2
CDR3nt: TGTGCCAGCAGTGGAGTCCCAGGGGAAAAACTGTTTTTT
CDR3aa: CASSGVPGEKLFF

j_gene: TRBJ1-4
abundance: -
d_gene: -
v_gene: TRBV4-1
CDR3nt: TGCGCCAGCAGCGCAGACCAGGGTGAAAAACTGTTTTTT
CDR3aa: CASSADQGEKLFF